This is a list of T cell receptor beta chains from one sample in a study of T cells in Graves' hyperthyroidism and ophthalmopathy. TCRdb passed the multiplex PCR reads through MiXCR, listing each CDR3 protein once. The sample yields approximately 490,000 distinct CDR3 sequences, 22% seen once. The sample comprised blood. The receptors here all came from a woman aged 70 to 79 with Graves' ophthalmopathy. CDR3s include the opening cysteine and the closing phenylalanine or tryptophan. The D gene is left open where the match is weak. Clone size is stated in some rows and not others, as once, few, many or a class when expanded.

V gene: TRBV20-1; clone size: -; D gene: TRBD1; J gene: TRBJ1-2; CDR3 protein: CSASGTGDYGYTF
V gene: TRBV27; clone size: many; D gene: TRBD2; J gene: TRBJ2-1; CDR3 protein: CARGLADKQFF
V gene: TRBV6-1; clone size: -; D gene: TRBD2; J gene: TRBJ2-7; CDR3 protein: CATVPAGGHEQYF
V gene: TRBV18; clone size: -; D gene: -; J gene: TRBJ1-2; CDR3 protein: CASSPDYGYTF
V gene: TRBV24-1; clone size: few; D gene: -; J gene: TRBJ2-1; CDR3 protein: CATSDPGVSYNEQFF
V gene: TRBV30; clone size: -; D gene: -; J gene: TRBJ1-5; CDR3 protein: CAWSVAAGNQPQHF
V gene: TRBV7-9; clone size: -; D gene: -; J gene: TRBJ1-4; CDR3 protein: CASSLGGGTNEKLFF
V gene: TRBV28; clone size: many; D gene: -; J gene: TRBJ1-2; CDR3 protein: CASSFLGVLSYGYTF
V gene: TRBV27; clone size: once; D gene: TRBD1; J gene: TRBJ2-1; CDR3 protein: CASSFVGQGWDEQFF
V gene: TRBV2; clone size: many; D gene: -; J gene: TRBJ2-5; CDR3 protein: CASSEQPNEVQETQYF
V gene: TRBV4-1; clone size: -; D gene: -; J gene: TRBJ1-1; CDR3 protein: CASSQDAGVLTEAFF
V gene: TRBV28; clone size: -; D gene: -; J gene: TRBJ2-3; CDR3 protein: CASRSLDSTDTQYF
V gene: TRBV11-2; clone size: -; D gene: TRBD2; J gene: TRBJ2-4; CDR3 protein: CASSYTSGKENIQYF
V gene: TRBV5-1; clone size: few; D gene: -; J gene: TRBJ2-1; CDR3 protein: CASSSPIVNEQFF
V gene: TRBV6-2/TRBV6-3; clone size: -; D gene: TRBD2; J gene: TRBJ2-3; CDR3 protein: CASIQLADHTDTQYF
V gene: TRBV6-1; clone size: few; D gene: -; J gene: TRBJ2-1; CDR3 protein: CASSLKGTSLGRNEQFF
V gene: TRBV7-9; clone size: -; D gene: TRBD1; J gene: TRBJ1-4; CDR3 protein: CASSPSRGDEKLFF